This TCR beta chain was sequenced in a study of T cell responses to AZD1222 COVID-19 vaccine (dated by TCRdb to the early 2020s). In terms of the full investigation: TCR sequencing was performed for some 250 trial participants, of whom about 210 were given two doses of AZD1222 and 26 were given two doses of MenACWY control vaccine. Trial participants were enrolled into age subgroups of 18-55, 56-69 and 70-plus years, which contained around 140, 26 and 57 TCR-sequenced participants, respectively.

The research as a whole found: No day 14 peak-response samples were available, so repertoires were characterized only after the peak T cell response. Epitopes outside the regions mutated in the B.1.351 and B.1.1.7 variants were reportedly recognized by nearly half of the unique spike-specific TCRs. Vaccine-associated CD4 TCRs spanned the whole spike protein, with dominant responses in regions 160-218 and 743-854. Only a handful of AZD1222 recipients were SARS-CoV-2 seropositive at baseline, limiting conclusions about previously exposed vaccinees. A significant rise in spike-specific TCR breadth and depth was observed after two AZD1222 doses relative to day 0 and relative to MenACWY recipients. Most participants were white British and females outnumbered males, and the authors suggested that clonal diversity may have been underestimated. In the small 56-69-year group, the increase in depth fell short of significance, most likely because of low power.

The CDR3 regions of human TCRbeta chains were analyzed by immunosequencing. The paper's data handling went like this. TCRs in the repertoires were compared against a reference library of SARS-CoV-2-specific TCRs that had been generated with the MIRA antigen-specificity platform. Breadth was defined as the fraction of unique TCRs that were SARS-CoV-2-associated, and depth was defined as the fraction of total T cells that were SARS-CoV-2-associated. Using the MIRA data, each spike-specific TCR was assigned both to the spike region to which the TCR was reactive and to a CD4 or CD8 class. Log10-transformed breadth and depth values were compared by one-way ANOVA with Sidak's multiple comparisons tests. The source is immuneACCESS, and TCRdb retained only in-frame sequences with V and J called. Part of the clones is not carried over; for the studies checked, unresolved V genes explain less than half of this, and the remainder is unexplained. For V, J and clone size, that table is used; D and trimming come from the DNA. In this sample the table shows 60,000 to 85,000 clones, over 75% of which occur a single time. In total, the top ten clones hold 18% of the sample.

The CDR3 starts with the cysteine, ends with the phenylalanine, and has 14 residues. Only the CDR3 DNA is retained, 42 bases long and in frame from the first base. The germline V gene (reference sequence) specifies SGHKS as CDR1 and YYEKEE as CDR2. V drops 2 bases and J drops 4 bases, leaving 9 bases in between. A remark on this clone: Which antigen it targets is not known. The record has no base qualities; no much larger clone is one base away.

The time point label on this specimen signifies: about 28 days (+/-7) after the second vaccine dose. AZD1222 recipients whose second dose came at about 4 weeks and those whose second dose came at about 12 weeks were combined into one group, since spike-specific TCR depth and breadth did not differ between the two schedules. Vaccinee samples came from UK trials COV001 and COV002, including a single-blind randomized controlled phase 2/3 trial of AZD1222 (ChAdOx1 nCoV-19) in healthy adults. For TCRbeta chain sequencing, PBMC samples were collected from trial participants at day 0 and at day 28 after the second dose.

Sequenced material: peripheral blood, taken 28 days after the second AZD1222 dose. The origin of this receptor is an adult who received the AZD1222 COVID-19 vaccine. Rearrangement joined TRBV5-5 to TRBJ1-4; matching of 6 bases hints at TRBD1 as the D gene. The CDR3 reads CASSLGGGNEKLFF. The nucleotide sequence is given as TGTGCCAGCAGCTTAGGGGGTGGTAATGAAAAACTGTTTTTT.